This record concerns one TCR beta chain sequence. Its antigen is still unknown. This specimen belongs to a study of cytomegalovirus exposure and HLA in healthy donors. Study-wide results and caveats: Confirmation was obtained in vitro that a few CMV-associated chains are specific for CMV antigens. CMV serostatus alone was available as immune exposure information. Later on, a genetic analysis was performed. It linked a missense variant in DCLRE1C with V- and J-gene trimming of TCR beta. The classifier, whose performance was assessed in both the original and validation cohorts, reportedly diagnosed cytomegalovirus status with high specificity and sensitivity.

CDR3 length: 15 amino acids. V gave up 5 bases and J gave up 2 bases; unmatched junction bases: 8. CDR1 is SGHTA, CDR2 FQGNSA, per germline. PCR amplification relied on 60 Vbeta primers (plus 13 Jbeta primers). Clones were sequenced by immunoSEQ multiplex PCR, and TCRdb holds only the in-frame ones, with some missing. Seen here are 150,000 to 200,000 clones, around 80% observed once, and the top ten hold less than 9%. This chain links TRBV7-2 with TRBJ2-7; 8 bases align to TRBD1. The sample consisted of PBMCs. The origin of this receptor is a young man in good health and CMV-seropositive. The CDR3 DNA reads TGTGCCAGCAGCCACTCCGGGACAGGAGCCTACGAGCAGTACTTC. As protein: CASSHSGTGAYEQYF.